This T cell receptor (beta chain) was retrieved from a study of CD8 T cells in ankylosing spondylitis. As concerns this clonotype: The antigen remains undetermined.

Construction of TCR beta libraries was performed using quantitative 5'-RACE with molecular barcodes. TCRdb re-called the 5' RACE reads through MiXCR, storing one row per CDR3 protein. Here the sample spans 150,000 to 200,000 distinct CDR3 sequences, about 32% being singletons. Study-wide results and caveats: A TCR beta motif of about eight highly homologous variants seemed to mark ankylosing spondylitis blood.

Material for sequencing was synovial fluid, either unsorted or a sorted T cell fraction (not recorded which). This sequence originates from a male donor with ankylosing spondylitis.

CDR3 DNA sequence: TGTGCCAGCAGCTACCAAACCCGGAACACTGAAGCTTTCTTT. This translates into CASSYQTRNTEAFF. The V gene is TRBV7-2, the J gene TRBJ1-1, with D uncertain. Germline V lookup: CDR1 SGHTA, CDR2 FQGNSA. The CDR3 covers 14 residues. Trimming left V 4 bases short and J 1 base short, with 10 bases between.